This T cell receptor (beta chain) was captured by sequencing in a study of blood T cell repertoires in COVID-19. CDR1 and CDR2 from the germline V gene are SNHLY and FYNNEI. V gave up 3 bases and J gave up 0 bases, with 12 bases separating them. The CDR3 covers 15 residues. As originally analysed: Reference gene primer amplification gave estimated nucleated cell counts. The method was immunoSEQ multiplex PCR; TCRdb's version includes in-frame clones alone and lacks a portion of them. That table supplies the V and J calls and clone size; D and trimming were determined from the DNA. The sample gives about 140,000 clones, 84% of which show up once; 5% to 7% is in the top ten.

The V call is TRBV2, the J call TRBJ2-7; no clear D. The clonotype originates from a man between 40 and 49 years old with acute COVID-19. The sequencing sample was made of PBMCs or T cells enriched from blood (not recorded which). The CDR3 coding sequence is TGTGCCAGCAGTGAGGTTCTCCTCAGCTCCTACGAGCAGTACTTC. It codes for CASSEVLLSSYEQYF. Full variable domain (missing parts from reference TRBV2 and TRBJ2-7): EPEVTQTPSHQVTQMGQEVILRCVPISNHLYFYWYRQILGQKVEFLVSFYNNEISEKSEIFDDQFSVERPDGSNFTLKIRSTKLEDSAMYFCASSEVLLSSYEQYFGPGTRLTVT.